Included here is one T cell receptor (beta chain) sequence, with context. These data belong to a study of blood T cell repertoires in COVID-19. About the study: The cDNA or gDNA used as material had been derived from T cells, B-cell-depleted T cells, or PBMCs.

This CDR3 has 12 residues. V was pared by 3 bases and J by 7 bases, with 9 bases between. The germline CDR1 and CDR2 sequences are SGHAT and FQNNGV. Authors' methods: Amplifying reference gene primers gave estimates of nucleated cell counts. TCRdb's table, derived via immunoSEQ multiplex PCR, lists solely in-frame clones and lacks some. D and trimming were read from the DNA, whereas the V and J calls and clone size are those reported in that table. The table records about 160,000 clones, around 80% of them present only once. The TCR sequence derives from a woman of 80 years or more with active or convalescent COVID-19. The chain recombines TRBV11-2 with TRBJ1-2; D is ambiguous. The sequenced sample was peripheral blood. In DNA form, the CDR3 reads TGTGCCAGCAGCTTTGGTCGGAGTGGCTACACCTTC. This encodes CASSFGRSGYTF.